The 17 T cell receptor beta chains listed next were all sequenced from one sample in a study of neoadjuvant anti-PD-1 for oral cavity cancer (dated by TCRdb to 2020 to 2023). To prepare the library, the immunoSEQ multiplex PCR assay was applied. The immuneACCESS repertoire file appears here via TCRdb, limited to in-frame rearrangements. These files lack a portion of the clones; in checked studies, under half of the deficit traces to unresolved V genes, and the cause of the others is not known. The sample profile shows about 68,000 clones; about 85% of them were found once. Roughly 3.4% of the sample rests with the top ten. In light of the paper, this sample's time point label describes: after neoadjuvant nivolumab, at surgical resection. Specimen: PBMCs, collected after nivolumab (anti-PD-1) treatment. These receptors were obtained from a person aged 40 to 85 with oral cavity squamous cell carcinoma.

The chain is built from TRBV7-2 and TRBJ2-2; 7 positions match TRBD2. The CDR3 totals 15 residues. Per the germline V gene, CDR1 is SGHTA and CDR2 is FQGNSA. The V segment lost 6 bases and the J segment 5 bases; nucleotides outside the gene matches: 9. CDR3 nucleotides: TGTGCCAGCAGTCTGGGGACTATAGAAACCGGGGAGCTGTTTTTT. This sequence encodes CASSLGTIETGELFF.

CDR3 sequence reads: CASNSGLAGPDTQYF. CDR3 sequence (DNA): TGTGCCAGCAACTCGGGACTAGCGGGTCCAGATACGCAGTATTTT. This chain connects TRBV6-4 to TRBJ2-3; TRBD2 matches 12 bases. V lost 7 bases to trimming and J lost 4 bases; unmatched junction nucleotides: 6. CDR1 and CDR2 (germline): MRHNA, SNTAGT. The CDR3 covers 15 residues.

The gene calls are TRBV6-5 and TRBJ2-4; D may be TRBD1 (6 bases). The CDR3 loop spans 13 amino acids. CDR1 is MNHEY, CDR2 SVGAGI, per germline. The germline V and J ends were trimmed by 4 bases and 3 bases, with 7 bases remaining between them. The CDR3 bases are TGTGCCAGCAGTTCAGGGGACAAAAACATTCAGTACTTC. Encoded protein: CASSSGDKNIQYF.

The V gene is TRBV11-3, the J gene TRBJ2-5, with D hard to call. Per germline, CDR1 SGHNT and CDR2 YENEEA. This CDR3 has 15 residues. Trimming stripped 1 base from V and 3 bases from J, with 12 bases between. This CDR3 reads CASSLGSAPKETQYF. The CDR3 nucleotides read TGTGCCAGCAGCTTAGGGAGCGCGCCGAAAGAGACCCAGTACTTC.

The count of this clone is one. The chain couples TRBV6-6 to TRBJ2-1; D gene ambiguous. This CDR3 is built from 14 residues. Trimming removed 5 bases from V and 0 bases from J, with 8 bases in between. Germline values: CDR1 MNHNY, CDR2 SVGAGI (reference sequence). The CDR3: CASSGYNSYNEQFF. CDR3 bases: TGTGCCAGCAGTGGCTATAACTCCTACAATGAGCAGTTCTTC.

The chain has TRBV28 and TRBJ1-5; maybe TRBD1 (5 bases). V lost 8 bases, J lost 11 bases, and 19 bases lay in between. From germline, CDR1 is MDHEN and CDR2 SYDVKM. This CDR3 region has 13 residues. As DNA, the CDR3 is TGTGCCAGCCGGGGAGGGACTCGGCCAGCCCAGCATTTT. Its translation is CASRGGTRPAQHF.

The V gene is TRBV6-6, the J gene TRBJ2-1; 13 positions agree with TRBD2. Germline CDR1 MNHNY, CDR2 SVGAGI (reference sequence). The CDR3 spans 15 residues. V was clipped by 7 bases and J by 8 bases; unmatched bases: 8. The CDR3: CASIRTSGSNYEQFF. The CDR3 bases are TGTGCCAGCATCAGGACTAGCGGGAGTAATTATGAGCAGTTCTTC.

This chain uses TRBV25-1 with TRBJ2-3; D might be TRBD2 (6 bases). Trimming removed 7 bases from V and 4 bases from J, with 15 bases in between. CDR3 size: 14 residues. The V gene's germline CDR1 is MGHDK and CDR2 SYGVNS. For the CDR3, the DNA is TGTGCCAGCATTCCGGAGGGCCTCGCAGATACGCAGTATTTT. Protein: CASIPEGLADTQYF.

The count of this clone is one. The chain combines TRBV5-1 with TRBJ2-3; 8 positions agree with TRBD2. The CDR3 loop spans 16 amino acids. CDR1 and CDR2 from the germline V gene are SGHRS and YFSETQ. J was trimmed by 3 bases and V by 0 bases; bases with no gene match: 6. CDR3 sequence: CASSLGGSSGTDTQYF. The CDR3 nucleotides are TGCGCCAGCAGCTTGGGTGGATCTAGCGGGACAGATACGCAGTATTTT.

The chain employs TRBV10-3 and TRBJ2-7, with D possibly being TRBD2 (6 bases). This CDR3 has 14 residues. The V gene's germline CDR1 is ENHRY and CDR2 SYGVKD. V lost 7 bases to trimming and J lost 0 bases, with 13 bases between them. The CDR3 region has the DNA TGTGCCATCAACCGGGACTTCAGCTCCTACGAGCAGTACTTC. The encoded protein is CAINRDFSSYEQYF.

CDR3 bases: TGTGCCAGCAGCTCTAGCCGGGAACAAACATGGGACAATGAGCAGTTCTTC. Translating it yields CASSSSREQTWDNEQFF. The chain has TRBV7-2 and TRBJ2-1; perhaps TRBD2 as D (5 bases). The CDR3 has 17 residues. Trimming left V 4 bases short and J 5 bases short, with 21 bases between. The germline V gene has CDR1 SGHTA and CDR2 FQGNSA.

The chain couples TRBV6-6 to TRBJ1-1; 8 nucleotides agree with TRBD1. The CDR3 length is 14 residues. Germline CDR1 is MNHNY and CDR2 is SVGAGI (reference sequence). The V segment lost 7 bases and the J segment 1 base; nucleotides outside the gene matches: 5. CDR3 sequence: CASTPTGGNTEAFF. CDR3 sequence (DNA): TGTGCCAGCACCCCAACAGGGGGGAACACTGAAGCTTTCTTT.

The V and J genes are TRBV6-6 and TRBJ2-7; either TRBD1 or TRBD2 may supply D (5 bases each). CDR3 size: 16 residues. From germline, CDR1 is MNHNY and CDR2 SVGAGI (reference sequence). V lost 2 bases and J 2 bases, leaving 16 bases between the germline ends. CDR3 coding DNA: TGTGCCAGCAGTTACCCGGGGCAGGTGGTGGCCTACGAGCAGTACTTC. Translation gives CASSYPGQVVAYEQYF.

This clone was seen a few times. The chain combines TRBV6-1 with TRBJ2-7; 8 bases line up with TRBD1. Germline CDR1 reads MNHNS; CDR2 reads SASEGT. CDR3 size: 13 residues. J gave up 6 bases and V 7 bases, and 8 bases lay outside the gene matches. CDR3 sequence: CASIGTGFGEQYF. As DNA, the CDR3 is TGTGCCAGCATTGGGACAGGTTTCGGCGAGCAGTACTTC.

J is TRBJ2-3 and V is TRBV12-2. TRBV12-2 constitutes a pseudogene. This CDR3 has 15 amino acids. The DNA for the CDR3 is TGTGCAAGTCGCCCCCGACTGTCCGGACCAGATACGCAGTATTTT. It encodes CASRPRLSGPDTQYF.

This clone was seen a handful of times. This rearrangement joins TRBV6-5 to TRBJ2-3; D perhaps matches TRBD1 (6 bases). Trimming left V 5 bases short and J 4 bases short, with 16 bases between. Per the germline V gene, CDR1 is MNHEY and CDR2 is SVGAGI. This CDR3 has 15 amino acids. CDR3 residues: CASSPHRTVADTQYF. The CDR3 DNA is TGTGCCAGCAGTCCCCACCGGACAGTCGCAGATACGCAGTATTTT.

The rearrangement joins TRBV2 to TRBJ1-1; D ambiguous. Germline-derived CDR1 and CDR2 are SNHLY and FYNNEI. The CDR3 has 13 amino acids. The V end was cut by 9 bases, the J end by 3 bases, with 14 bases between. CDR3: CASKTERDTEAFF. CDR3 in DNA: TGTGCCAGTAAGACTGAGAGGGACACTGAAGCTTTCTTT.